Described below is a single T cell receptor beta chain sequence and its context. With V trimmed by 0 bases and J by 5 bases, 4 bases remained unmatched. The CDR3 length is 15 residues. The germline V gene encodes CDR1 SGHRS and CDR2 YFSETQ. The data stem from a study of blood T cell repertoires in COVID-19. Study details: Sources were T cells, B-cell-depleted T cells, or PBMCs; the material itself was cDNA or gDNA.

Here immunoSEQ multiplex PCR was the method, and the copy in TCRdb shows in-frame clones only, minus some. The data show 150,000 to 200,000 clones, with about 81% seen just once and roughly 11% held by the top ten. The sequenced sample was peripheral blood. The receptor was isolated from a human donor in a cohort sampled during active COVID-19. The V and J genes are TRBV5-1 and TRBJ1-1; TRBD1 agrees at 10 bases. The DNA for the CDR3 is TGCGCCAGCAGCTTGGAGGGACAGGGGAGGACTGAAGCTTTCTTT. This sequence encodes CASSLEGQGRTEAFF.